This T cell receptor (beta chain) was documented in a study of blood T cell repertoires in COVID-19. Enrolment of Seattle patients took place during active infection, and they were followed longitudinally. TCRdb keeps only in-frame clones here, not all; method: immunoSEQ multiplex PCR. The sample holds 250,000 to 300,000 clones, about 86% seen once. The CDR3 loop spans 14 amino acids. Germline CDR1 LNHDA, CDR2 SQIVND (reference sequence). Losses at the gene ends were 6 bases for V and 2 bases for J; bases not matched to a gene: 6. The specimen sequenced was peripheral blood. The TCR was taken from a woman aged 30 to 39 with COVID-19, enrolled during active disease. V and J are TRBV19 and TRBJ1-1; 7 positions match TRBD1. The CDR3 reads CASSLDRANTEAFF. The CDR3 DNA is TGTGCCAGTAGCTTAGACAGGGCCAACACTGAAGCTTTCTTT.